This T cell receptor beta chain was recorded in a study of technical replicates of blood from a handful of donors. Profiling relied on immunoSEQ multiplex PCR, and the TCRdb table lists in-frame clones only, not all of them. The profile shows roughly 87,000 clones, about 94% of them singletons. Germline-derived CDR1 and CDR2 are SGDLS and YYNGEE. This CDR3 region has 14 residues. The ends were cut back, 2 bases at V and 2 bases at J, with 5 bases in the middle. The sample taken for sequencing was T cells isolated from PBMCs. The receptor was derived from a human donor in good health. The chain uses TRBV9 and TRBJ1-6, with D unresolved. CDR3 sequence (DNA): TGTGCCAGCAGCGTCGGGGCCTATAATTCACCCCTCCACTTT. Translated: CASSVGAYNSPLHF.